This T cell receptor (beta chain) was profiled in a study of cytomegalovirus exposure and HLA in healthy donors. Study-level results: In an earlier analysis, about 87% or about 30%: the productive usage of most TCR beta V segments.

Trimming pared 1 base from V and 0 bases from J, leaving 8 bases between. The CDR3 extends over 15 amino acids. Germline CDR1 reads SGHAT; CDR2 reads FQDESV (reference sequence). This PCR relied on a set of 60 Vbeta primers and 13 Jbeta primers. Measured with immunoSEQ multiplex PCR; TCRdb has only the in-frame clones, and not every one. The sample has about 160,000 clones; around 79% are singletons. Concerning this clone: Its target is unknown.

The genes are TRBV11-1 and TRBJ2-3; no clear D gene. The sample comprised PBMCs. This receptor was obtained from a man between 35 and 55 years old in good health and CMV-seronegative. The CDR3 reads CASSLGEKSTDTQYF. CDR3 nucleotide sequence: TGTGCCAGCAGCTTAGGAGAGAAGAGCACAGATACGCAGTATTTT.